This T cell receptor beta chain was identified in a study of blood T cell repertoires in COVID-19. Study-wide background: Samples came from the United States, Italy and Spain, spanning acute and convalescent COVID-19. In each case, the material was cDNA or gDNA derived from T cells, B-cell-depleted T cells, or PBMCs.

The CDR3 sequence is 14 residues long. Per germline, CDR1 MDHEN and CDR2 SYDVKM. Trimming pared 7 bases from V and 7 bases from J, leaving 14 bases between. Source study methods: Nucleated cell number was recorded as an estimate derived from reference gene primer amplification. Repertoires were generated with immunoSEQ multiplex PCR, while TCRdb's copy carries only in-frame clones and drops some. V and J calls and clone size are given by that table; D and trimming were obtained from the DNA. Here the sample spans about 230,000 clones, about nine tenths being singletons. This chain joins TRBV28 and TRBJ1-6; possibly TRBD1 for D (6 bases). Sequenced input: peripheral blood. This sequence originates from a woman aged 60-70 years with acute or convalescent COVID-19. CDR3: CASISAGQNSPLHF. The CDR3 DNA sequence: TGTGCCAGCATTTCCGCAGGACAGAATTCACCCCTCCACTTT.